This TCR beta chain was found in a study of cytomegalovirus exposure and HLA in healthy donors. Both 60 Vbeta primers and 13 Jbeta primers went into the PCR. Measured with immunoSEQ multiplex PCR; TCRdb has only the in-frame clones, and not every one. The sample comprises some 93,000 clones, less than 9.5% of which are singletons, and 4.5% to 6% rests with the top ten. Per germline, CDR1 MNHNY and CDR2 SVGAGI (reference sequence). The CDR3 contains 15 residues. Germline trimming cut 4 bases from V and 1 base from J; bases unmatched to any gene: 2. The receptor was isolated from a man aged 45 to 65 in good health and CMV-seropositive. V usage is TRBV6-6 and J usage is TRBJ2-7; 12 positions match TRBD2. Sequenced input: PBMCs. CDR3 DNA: TGTGCCAGCAGTTTCGGGACTAGCGGGTCCTACGAGCAGTACTTC. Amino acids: CASSFGTSGSYEQYF.